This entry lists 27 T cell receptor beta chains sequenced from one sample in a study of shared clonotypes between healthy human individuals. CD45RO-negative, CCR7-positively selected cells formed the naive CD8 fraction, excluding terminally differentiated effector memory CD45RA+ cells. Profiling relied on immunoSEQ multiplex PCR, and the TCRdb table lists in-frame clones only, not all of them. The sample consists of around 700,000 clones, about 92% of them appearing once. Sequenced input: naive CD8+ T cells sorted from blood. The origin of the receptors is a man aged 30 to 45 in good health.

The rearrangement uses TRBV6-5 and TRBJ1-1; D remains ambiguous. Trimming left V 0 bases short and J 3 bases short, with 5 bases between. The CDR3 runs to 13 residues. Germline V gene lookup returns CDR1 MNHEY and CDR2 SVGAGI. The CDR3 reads CASSYSSYTEAFF. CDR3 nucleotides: TGTGCCAGCAGTTACTCGTCTTACACTGAAGCTTTCTTT.

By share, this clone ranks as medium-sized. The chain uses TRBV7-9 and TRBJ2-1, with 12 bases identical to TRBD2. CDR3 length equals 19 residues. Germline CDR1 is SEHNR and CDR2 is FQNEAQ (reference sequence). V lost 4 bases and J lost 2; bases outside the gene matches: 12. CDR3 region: CASSSAGTSGPETYNEQFF. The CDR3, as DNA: TGTGCCAGCAGCTCGGCCGGGACTAGCGGGCCCGAAACCTACAATGAGCAGTTCTTC.

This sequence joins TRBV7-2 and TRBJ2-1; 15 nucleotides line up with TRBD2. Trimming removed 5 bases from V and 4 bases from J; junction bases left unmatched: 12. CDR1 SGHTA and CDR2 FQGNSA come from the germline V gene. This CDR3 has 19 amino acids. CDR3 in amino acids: CASSGRTSGRAWAYNEQFF. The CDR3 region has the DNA TGTGCCAGCAGCGGCAGGACTAGCGGGAGGGCCTGGGCGTACAATGAGCAGTTCTTC.

CDR3 sequence: CASSFSAPGGGGYEQYF. CDR3 bases: TGTGCCAGCAGTTTCTCCGCCCCAGGGGGCGGAGGCTACGAGCAGTACTTC. The rearrangement uses TRBV27 and TRBJ2-7; 8 bases are a match to TRBD1. The CDR3 totals 17 residues. V gave up 3 bases and J gave up 3 bases; unmatched junction bases: 13. Germline CDR1 MNHEY, CDR2 SMNVEV (reference sequence).

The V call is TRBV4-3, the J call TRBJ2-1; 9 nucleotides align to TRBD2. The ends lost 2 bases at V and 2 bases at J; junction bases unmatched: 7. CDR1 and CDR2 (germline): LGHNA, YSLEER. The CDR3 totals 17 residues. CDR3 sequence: CASSQTALAGAYNEQFF. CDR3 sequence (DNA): TGCGCCAGCAGCCAAACTGCACTAGCGGGTGCCTACAATGAGCAGTTCTTC.

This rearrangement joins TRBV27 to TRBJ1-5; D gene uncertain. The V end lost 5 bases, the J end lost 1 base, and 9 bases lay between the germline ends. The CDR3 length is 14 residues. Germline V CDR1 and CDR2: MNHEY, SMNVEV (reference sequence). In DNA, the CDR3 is TGTGCCAGCAGTCCGACCCGCAGCAATCAGCCCCAGCATTTT. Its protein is CASSPTRSNQPQHF.

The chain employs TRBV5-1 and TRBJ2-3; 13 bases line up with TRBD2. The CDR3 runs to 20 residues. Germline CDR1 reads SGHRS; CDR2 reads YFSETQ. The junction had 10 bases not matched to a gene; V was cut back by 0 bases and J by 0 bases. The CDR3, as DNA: TGCGCCAGCAGCTTGGACCTACTAGCGGGAGGGATGGGCAGCACAGATACGCAGTATTTT. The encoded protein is CASSLDLLAGGMGSTDTQYF.

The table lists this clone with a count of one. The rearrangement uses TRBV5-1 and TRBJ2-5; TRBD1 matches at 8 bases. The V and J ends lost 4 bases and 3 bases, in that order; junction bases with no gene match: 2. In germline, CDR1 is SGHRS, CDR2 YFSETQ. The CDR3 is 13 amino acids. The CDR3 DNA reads TGCGCCAGCAGCAGGGGACAGGAAGAGACCCAGTACTTC. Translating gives CASSRGQEETQYF.

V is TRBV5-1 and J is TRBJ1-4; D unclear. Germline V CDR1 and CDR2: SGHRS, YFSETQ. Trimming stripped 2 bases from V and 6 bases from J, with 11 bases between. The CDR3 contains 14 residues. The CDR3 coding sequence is TGCGCCAGCAGCTTAAGGGTCGGGGATGAAAAACTGTTTTTT. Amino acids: CASSLRVGDEKLFF.

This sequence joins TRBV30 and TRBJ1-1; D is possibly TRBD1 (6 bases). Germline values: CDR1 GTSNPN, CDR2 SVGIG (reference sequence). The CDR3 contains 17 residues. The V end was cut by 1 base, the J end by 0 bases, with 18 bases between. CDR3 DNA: TGTGCCTGGAGTGGGGAGGGGGGCTCAAAGTTGAACACTGAAGCTTTCTTT. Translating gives CAWSGEGGSKLNTEAFF.

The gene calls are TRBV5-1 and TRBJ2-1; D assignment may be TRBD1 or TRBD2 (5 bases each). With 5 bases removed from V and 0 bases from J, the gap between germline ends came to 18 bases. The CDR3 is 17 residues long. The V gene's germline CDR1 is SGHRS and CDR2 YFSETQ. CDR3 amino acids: CASRRSTGTPSYNEQFF. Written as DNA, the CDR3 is TGCGCCAGCAGGAGGTCGACCGGGACCCCCTCCTACAATGAGCAGTTCTTC.

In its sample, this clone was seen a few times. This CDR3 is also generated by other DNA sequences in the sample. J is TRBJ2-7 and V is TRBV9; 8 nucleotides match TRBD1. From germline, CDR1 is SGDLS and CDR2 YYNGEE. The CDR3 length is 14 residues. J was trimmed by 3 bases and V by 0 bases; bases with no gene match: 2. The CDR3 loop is CASSVGGQGYEQYF. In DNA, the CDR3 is TGTGCCAGCAGCGTAGGAGGACAGGGCTACGAGCAGTACTTC.

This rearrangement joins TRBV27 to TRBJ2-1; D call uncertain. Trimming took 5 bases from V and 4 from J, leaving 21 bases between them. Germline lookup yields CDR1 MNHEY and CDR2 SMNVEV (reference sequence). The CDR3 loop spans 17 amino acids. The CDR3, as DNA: TGTGCCAGCAGTCCCACCCCCGCAAGCCTGGGGTACAATGAGCAGTTCTTC. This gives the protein CASSPTPASLGYNEQFF.

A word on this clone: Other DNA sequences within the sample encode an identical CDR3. The CDR3 nucleotides are TGTGCCAGCAGTGTGGGCGGAAGTTCCTACAATGAGCAGTTCTTC. Protein product: CASSVGGSSYNEQFF. The chain links TRBV2 to TRBJ2-1; D call uncertain. Germline CDR1 is SNHLY and CDR2 is FYNNEI. The CDR3 runs 15 residues. V was trimmed by 4 bases and J by 1 base, leaving 11 bases between them.

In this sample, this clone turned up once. The CDR3 DNA sequence: TGTGCCAGCAACCTAGACAGGGGCAATGAGCAGTTCTTC. It translates to CASNLDRGNEQFF. The chain uses TRBV6-1 and TRBJ2-1; 8 bases align to TRBD1. CDR3 length: 13 amino acids. CDR1 and CDR2 (germline): MNHNS, SASEGT. V dropped 7 bases and J dropped 6; count of bases not matched to a gene: 5.

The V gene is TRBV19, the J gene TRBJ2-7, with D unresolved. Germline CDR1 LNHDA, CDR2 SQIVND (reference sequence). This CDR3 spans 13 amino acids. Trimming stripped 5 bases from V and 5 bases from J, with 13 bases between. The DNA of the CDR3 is TGTGCCAGTAGTCTGCGAGCTTGGGACGAGCAGTACTTC. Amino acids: CASSLRAWDEQYF.

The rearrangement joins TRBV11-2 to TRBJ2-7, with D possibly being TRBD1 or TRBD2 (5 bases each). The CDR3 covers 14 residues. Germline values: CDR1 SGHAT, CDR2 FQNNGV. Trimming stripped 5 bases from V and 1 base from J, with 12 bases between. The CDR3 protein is CASSPGTESYEQYF. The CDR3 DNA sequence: TGTGCCAGCAGCCCCGGGACCGAATCCTACGAGCAGTACTTC.

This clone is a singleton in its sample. In nucleotides, the CDR3 is TGTGCCAGCAGCATGAGATACAATGAGCAGTTCTTC. Its protein product is CASSMRYNEQFF. The rearrangement links TRBV11-3 to TRBJ2-1; D is uncertain. Germline V gene lookup returns CDR1 SGHNT and CDR2 YENEEA. Trimming left V 5 bases short and J 4 bases short, with 6 bases between. The CDR3 totals 12 residues.

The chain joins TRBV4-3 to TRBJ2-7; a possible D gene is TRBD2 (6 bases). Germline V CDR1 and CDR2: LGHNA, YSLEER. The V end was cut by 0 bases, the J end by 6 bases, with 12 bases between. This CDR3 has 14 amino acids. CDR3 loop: CASSQEPGVGEQYF. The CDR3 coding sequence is TGCGCCAGCAGCCAAGAGCCGGGGGTGGGCGAGCAGTACTTC.

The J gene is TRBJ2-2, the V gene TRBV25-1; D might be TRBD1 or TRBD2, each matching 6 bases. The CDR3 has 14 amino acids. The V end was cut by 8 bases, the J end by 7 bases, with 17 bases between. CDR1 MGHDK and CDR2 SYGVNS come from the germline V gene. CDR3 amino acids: CASSPGAFGGELFF. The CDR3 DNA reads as TGTGCCAGCTCTCCGGGGGCCTTCGGCGGGGAGCTGTTTTTT.

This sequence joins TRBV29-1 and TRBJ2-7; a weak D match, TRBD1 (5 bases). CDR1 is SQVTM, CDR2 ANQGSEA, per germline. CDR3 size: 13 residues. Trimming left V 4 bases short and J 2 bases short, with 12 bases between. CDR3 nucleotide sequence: TGCAGCGTTGTCCCGGACATTACCTACGAGCAGTACTTC. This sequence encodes CSVVPDITYEQYF.

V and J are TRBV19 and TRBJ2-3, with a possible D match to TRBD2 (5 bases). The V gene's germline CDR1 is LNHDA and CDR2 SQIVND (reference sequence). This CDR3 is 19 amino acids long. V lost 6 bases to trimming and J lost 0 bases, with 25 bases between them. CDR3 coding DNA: TGTGCCAGTAGCTCACCTAGGATCGAGCGGCCCGAAAGCACAGATACGCAGTATTTT. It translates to CASSSPRIERPESTDTQYF.

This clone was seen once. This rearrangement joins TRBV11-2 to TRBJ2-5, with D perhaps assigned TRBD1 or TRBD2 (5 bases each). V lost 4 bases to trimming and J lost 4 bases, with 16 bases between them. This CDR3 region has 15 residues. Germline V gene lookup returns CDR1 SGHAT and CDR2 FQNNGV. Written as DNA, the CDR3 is TGTGCCAGCAGCTACTCCCGGGGAAGGGGAGAGACCCAGTACTTC. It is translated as CASSYSRGRGETQYF.

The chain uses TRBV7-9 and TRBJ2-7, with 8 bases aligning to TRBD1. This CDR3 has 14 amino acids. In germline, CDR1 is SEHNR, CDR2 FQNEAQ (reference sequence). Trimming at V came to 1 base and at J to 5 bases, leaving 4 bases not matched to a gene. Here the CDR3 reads CASSLVAGGDEQYF. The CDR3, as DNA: TGTGCCAGCAGCTTAGTGGCAGGGGGCGACGAGCAGTACTTC.

This CDR3 is CASSQVTGAAEKLFF. In nucleotides, the CDR3 is TGCGCCAGCAGCCAAGTGACAGGGGCGGCCGAAAAACTGTTTTTT. V gene TRBV4-3 combines with J gene TRBJ1-4, with 8 positions matching TRBD1. J was trimmed by 8 bases and V by 1 base; bases with no gene match: 6. This CDR3 is 15 amino acids long. CDR1 is LGHNA, CDR2 YSLEER, per germline.

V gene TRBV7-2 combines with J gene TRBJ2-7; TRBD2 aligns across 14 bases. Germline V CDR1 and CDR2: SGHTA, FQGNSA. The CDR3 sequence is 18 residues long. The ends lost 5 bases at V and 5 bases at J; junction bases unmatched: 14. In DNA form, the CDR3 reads TGTGCCAGCAGCCACCGACTAGCGGGAGGGCCACAGCTACACGAGCAGTACTTC. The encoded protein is CASSHRLAGGPQLHEQYF.

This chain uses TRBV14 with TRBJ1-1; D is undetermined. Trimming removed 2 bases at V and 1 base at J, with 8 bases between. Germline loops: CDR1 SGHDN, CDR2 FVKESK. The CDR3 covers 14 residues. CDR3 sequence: CASSQYNSNTEAFF. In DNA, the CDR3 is TGTGCCAGCAGCCAATATAATTCGAACACTGAAGCTTTCTTT. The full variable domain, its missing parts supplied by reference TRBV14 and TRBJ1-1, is EAGVTQFPSHSVIEKGQTVTLRCDPISGHDNLYWYRRVMGKEIKFLLHFVKESKQDESGMPNNRFLAERTGGTYSTLKVQPAELEDSGVYFCASSQYNSNTEAFFGQGTRLTVV.